This T cell receptor beta chain is from a study of blood T cell repertoires in COVID-19. At the level of the study: Specimens from acute and convalescent COVID-19 originated in the United States, Italy and Spain. Nucleic acid was either cDNA or gDNA, and it came from T cells, B-cell-depleted T cells, or PBMCs.

For this clone: Other DNA sequences in this sample translate to the same CDR3.

Authors' data handling: Nucleated cell counts were estimated from reference gene primer amplification. Profiling relied on immunoSEQ multiplex PCR, and the TCRdb table lists in-frame clones only, not all of them. For V, J and clone size, that table is used; D and trimming come from the DNA. Of some 150,000 clones in the sample, just under 85% were seen once. The length of the CDR3 is 14 residues. V lost 2 bases, J lost 1 base, and 3 bases stayed unmatched. Germline V CDR1 and CDR2: SGDLS, YYNGEE. This clonotype was obtained from a woman older than 75 with acute or convalescent COVID-19. This chain connects TRBV9 to TRBJ2-7; 7 nucleotides match TRBD1. Sequenced input: peripheral blood. The CDR3 loop is CASSVGQASYEQYF. CDR3 DNA sequence: TGTGCCAGCAGCGTCGGACAGGCTTCCTACGAGCAGTACTTC.